Detailed here is one T cell receptor beta chain. The record originates from a study of control samples from healthy donors and cancer patients. Clones were sequenced by immunoSEQ multiplex PCR, and TCRdb holds only the in-frame ones, with some missing. The sample has roughly 100,000 clones; around 88% are singletons. Sequenced sample: blood. The source is a man aged 25-40 years in good health.

CDR3 sequence reads: CASSLRAGYSYEQYF. Here the CDR3 DNA reads TGTGCCAGCAGCTTACGAGCGGGGTACTCCTACGAGCAGTACTTC. The chain employs TRBV7-2 and TRBJ2-7; 7 bases are shared with TRBD2. There are 15 residues in the CDR3. The trim removed 2 bases at V and 0 bases at J, leaving 4 bases unmatched. Germline V CDR1 and CDR2: SGHTA, FQGNSA.